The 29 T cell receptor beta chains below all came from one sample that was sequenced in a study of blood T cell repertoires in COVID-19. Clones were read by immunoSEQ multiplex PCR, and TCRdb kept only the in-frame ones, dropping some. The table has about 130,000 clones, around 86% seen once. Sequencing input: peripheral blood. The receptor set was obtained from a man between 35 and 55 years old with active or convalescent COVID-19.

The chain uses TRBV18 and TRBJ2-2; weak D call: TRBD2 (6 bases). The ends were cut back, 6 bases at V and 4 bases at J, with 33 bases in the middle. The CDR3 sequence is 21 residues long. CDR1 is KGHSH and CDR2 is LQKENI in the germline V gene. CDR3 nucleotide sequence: TGTGCCAGCTCCCCGGCCAATGGCGGGATAGCGTCTGGTTCGAGCACCGGGGAGCTGTTTTTT. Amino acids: CASSPANGGIASGSSTGELFF.

CDR3 amino acids: CASSLGSGGATDTQYF. The CDR3 region has the DNA TGTGCCAGCAGCTTGGGTAGCGGGGGGGCCACAGATACGCAGTATTTT. The J gene is TRBJ2-3, the V gene TRBV5-6; TRBD2 matches 11 bases. With V trimmed by 0 bases and J by 2 bases, 2 bases remained unmatched. Germline-derived CDR1 and CDR2 are SGHDT and YYEEEE. The CDR3 length is 16 residues.

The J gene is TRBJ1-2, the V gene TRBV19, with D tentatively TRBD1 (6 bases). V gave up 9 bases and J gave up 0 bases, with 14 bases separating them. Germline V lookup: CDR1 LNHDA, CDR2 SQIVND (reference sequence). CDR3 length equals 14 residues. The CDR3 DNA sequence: TGTGCCAGCTCACAGGGAGCTACTAACTATGGCTACACCTTC. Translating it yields CASSQGATNYGYTF. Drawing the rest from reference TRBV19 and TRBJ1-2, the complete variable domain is DGGITQSPKYLFRKEGQNVTLSCEQNLNHDAMYWYRQDPGQGLRLIYYSQIVNDFQKGDIAEGYSVSREKKESFPLTVTSAQKNPTAFYLCASSQGATNYGYTFGSGTRLTVV.

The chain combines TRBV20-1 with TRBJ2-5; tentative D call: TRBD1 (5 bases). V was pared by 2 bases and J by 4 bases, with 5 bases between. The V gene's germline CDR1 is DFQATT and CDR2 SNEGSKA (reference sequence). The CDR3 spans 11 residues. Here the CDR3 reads CSARQGETQYF. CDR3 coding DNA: TGCAGTGCTAGACAGGGAGAGACCCAGTACTTC.

In DNA form, the CDR3 reads TGTGCCAGCAGCCAAGAGGACATCAAGGGGGCACCCCTCCACTTT. Translated, it gives CASSQEDIKGAPLHF. The chain carries TRBV3-1 (or the pseudogene TRBV3-2) and TRBJ1-6; tentatively, D is TRBD1 (6 bases). The CDR3 loop spans 15 amino acids. From germline, CDR1 is LGHDT and CDR2 YNNKEL (reference sequence). With 0 bases removed from V and 11 bases from J, the gap between germline ends came to 14 bases.

The CDR3 sequence: CASSLPGTGGNEQFF. The CDR3 coding sequence is TGTGCCAGCTCACTCCCCGGGACAGGGGGCAATGAGCAGTTCTTC. The chain employs TRBV18 and TRBJ2-1; 11 bases are a match to TRBD1. CDR3 size: 15 residues. The trim removed 4 bases at V and 6 bases at J, leaving 5 bases unmatched. CDR1 is KGHSH and CDR2 is LQKENI in the germline V gene.

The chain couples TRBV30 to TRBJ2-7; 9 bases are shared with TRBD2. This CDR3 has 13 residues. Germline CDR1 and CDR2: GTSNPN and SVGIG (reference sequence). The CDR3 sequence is CASSGALLSEQYF. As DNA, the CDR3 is TGTGCTTCTAGCGGGGCTCTCCTCTCCGAGCAGTACTTC.

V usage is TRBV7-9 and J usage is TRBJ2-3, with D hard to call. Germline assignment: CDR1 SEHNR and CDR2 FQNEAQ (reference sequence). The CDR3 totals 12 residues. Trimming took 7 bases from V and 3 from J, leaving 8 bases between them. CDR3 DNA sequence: TGTGCCAGCACCCCCCAAACAGATACGCAGTATTTT. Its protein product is CASTPQTDTQYF.

The CDR3 nucleotides are TGTGCCAGTAGTATGTGGGACACCTCCTACGAGCAGTACTTC. Its protein product is CASSMWDTSYEQYF. The V and J genes are TRBV19 and TRBJ2-7; a possible D gene is TRBD1 (6 bases). This CDR3 comprises 14 residues. V was shortened by 3 bases and J by 0 bases, with 9 bases between the two germline ends. Looked up from germline, CDR1 is LNHDA and CDR2 is SQIVND (reference sequence).

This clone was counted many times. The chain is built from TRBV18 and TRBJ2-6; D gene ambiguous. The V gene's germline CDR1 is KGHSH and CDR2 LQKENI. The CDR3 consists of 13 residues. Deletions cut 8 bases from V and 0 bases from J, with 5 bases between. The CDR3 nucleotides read TGTGCCAGCGAGTACTCTGGGGCCAACGTCCTGACTTTC. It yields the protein CASEYSGANVLTF.

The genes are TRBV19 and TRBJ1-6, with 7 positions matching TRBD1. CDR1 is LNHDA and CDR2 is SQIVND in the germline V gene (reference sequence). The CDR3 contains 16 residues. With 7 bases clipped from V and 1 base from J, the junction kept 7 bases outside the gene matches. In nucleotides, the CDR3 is TGTGCCAGTACCAAGGGGGCGGGATCCTATAATTCACCCCTCCACTTT. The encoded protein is CASTKGAGSYNSPLHF.

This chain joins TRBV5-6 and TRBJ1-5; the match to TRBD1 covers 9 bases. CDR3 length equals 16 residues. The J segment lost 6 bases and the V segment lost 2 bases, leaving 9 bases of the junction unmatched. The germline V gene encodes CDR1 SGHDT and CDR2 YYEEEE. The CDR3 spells CASSFSGTGYGQPQHF. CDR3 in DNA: TGTGCCAGCAGCTTTTCCGGGACAGGGTACGGTCAGCCCCAGCATTTT.

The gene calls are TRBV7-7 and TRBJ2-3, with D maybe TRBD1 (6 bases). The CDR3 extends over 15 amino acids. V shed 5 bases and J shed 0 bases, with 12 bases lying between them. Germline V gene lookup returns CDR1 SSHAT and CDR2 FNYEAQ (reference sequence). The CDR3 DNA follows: TGTGCCAGCAGCCCAGGGGCAACTAGCACAGATACGCAGTATTTT. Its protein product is CASSPGATSTDTQYF. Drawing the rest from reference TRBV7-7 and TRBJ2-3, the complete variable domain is GAGVSQSPRYKVTKRGQDVTLRCDPISSHATLYWYQQALGQGPEFLTYFNYEAQPDKSGLPSDRFSAERPEGSISTLTIQRTEQRDSAMYRCASSPGATSTDTQYFGPGTRLTVL.

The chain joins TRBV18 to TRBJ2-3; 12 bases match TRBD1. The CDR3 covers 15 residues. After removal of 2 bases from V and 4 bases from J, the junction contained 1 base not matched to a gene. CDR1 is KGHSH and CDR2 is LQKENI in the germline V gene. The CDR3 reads CASSPGTGGPDTQYF. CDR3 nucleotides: TGTGCCAGCTCACCAGGGACAGGGGGCCCAGATACGCAGTATTTT.

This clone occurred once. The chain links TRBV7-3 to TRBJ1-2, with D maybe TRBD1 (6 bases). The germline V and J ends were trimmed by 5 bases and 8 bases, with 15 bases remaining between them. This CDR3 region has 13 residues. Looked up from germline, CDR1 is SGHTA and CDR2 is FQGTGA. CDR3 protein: CASSPTGGGGYTF. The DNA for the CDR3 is TGTGCCAGCAGCCCAACGGGGGGCGGAGGCTACACCTTC.

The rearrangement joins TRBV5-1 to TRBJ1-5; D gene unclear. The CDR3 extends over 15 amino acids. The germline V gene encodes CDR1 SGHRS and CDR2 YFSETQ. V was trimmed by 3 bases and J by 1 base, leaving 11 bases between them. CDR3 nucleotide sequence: TGCGCCAGCAGCTCCGACGGGGAAAGCAATCAGCCCCAGCATTTT. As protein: CASSSDGESNQPQHF.

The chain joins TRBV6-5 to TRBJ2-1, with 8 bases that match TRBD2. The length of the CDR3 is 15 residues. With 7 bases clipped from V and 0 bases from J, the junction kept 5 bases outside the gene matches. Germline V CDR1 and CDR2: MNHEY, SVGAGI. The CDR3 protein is CASTQRGSSYNEQFF. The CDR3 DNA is TGTGCCAGCACCCAGCGGGGGAGCTCCTACAATGAGCAGTTCTTC.

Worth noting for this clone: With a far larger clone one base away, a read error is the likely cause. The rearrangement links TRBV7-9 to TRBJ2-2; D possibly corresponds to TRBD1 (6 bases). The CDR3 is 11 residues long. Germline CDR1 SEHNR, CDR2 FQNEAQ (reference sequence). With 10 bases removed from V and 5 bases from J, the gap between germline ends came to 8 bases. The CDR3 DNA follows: TGTGCCACCCAGGGGACCGGGGAGCTGTTTTTT. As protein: CATQGTGELFF.

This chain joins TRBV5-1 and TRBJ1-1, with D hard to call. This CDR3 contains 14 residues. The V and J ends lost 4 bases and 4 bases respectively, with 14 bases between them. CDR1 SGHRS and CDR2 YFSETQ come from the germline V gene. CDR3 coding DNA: TGCGCCAGCAGCGTGCGGATATCTGGCACTGAAGCTTTCTTT. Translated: CASSVRISGTEAFF.

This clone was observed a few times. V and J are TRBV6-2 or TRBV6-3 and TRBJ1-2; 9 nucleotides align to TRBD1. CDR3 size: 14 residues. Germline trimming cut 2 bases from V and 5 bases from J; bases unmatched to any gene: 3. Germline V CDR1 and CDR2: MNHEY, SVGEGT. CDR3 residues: CASSYGTGNYGYTF. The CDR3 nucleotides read TGTGCCAGCAGTTACGGGACAGGGAATTATGGCTACACCTTC.

This CDR3 reads CASSGQGVFYNEQFF. The CDR3 bases are TGTGCCAGCAGTGGACAGGGGGTTTTCTACAATGAGCAGTTCTTC. This chain uses TRBV2 with TRBJ2-1, with 9 positions matching TRBD1. V shed 4 bases, J shed 3 bases, and the junction held 4 bases outside the gene matches. There are 15 residues in the CDR3. Looked up from germline, CDR1 is SNHLY and CDR2 is FYNNEI.

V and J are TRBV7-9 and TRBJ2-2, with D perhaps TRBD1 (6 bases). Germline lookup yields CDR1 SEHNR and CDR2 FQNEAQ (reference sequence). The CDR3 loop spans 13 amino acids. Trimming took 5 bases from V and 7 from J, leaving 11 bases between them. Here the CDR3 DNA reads TGTGCCAGCAGCCCAGGGGTCAGCGGGGAGCTGTTTTTT. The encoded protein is CASSPGVSGELFF.

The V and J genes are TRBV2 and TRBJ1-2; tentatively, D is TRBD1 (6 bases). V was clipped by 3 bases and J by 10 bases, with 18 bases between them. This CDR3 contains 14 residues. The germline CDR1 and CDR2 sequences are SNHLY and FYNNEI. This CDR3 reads CASSEGDKVPVYTF. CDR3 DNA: TGTGCCAGCAGTGAGGGGGACAAGGTACCCGTCTACACCTTC.

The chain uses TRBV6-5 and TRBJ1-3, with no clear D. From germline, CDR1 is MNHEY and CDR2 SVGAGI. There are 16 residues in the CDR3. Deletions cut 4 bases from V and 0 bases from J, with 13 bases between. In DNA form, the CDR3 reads TGTGCCAGCAGTTTCTCGGAGGGTTACTCTGGAAACACCATATATTTT. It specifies CASSFSEGYSGNTIYF.

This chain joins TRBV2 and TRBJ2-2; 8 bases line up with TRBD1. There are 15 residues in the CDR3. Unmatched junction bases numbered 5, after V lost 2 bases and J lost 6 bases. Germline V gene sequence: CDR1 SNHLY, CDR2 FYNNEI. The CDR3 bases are TGTGCCAGCAGTGAATGGACAGGGAATTCCGGGGAGCTGTTTTTT. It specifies CASSEWTGNSGELFF.

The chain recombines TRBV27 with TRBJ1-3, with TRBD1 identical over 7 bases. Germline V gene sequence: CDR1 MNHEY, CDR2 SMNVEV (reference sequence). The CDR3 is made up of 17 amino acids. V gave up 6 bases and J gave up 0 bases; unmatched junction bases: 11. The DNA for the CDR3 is TGTGCCAGCAGCCGGGGGACGACAGGGCGCTCTGGAAACACCATATATTTT. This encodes CASSRGTTGRSGNTIYF.

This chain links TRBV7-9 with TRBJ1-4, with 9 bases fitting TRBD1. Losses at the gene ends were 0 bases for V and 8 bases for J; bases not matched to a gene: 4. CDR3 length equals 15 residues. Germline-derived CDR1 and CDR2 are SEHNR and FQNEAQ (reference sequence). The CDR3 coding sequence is TGTGCCAGCAGCTTAGCAACAGGGGGCCGGGAAAAACTGTTTTTT. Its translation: CASSLATGGREKLFF.

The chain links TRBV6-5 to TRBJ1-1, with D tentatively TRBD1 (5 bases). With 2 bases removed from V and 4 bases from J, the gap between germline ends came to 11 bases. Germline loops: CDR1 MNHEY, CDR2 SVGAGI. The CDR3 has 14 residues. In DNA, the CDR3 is TGTGCCAGCAGTTACGTTAGGGGCGCCACTGAAGCTTTCTTT. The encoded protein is CASSYVRGATEAFF.

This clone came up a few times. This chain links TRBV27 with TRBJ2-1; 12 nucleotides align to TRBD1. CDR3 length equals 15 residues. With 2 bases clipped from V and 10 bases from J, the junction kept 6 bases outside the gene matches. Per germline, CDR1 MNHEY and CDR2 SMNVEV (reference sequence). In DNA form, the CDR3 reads TGTGCCAGCAGTTTAGAGGGACAGGGGGCCGGGGAGCAGTTCTTC. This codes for CASSLEGQGAGEQFF.